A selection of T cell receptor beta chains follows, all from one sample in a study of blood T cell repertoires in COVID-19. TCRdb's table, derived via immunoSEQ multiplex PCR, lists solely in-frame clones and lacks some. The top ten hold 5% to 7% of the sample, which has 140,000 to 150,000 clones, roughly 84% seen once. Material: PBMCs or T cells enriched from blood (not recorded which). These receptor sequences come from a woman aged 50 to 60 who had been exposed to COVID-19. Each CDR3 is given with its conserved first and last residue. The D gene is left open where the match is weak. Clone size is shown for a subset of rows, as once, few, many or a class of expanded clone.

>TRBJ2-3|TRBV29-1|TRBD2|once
CSVARGGDEDTQYF
TGCAGCGTTGCACGCGGGGGGGATGAGGATACGCAGTATTTT
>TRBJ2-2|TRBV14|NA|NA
CASRDSTGELFF
TGTGCCAGCAGGGACAGTACCGGGGAGCTGTTTTTT
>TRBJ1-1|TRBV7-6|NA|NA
CASSSREGTEAFF
TGTGCCAGCAGCTCACGAGAGGGAACTGAAGCTTTCTTT
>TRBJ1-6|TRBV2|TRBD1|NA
CASSGQGAWSPLHF
TGTGCCAGCAGTGGACAGGGGGCATGGTCACCCCTCCACTTT
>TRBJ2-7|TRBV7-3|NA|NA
CASSRGGTGRTYEQYF
TGTGCCAGCAGCAGAGGGGGCACAGGGAGGACTTACGAGCAGTACTTC
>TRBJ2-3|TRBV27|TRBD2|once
CASSPSGAGTDTQYF
TGTGCCAGCAGTCCTAGCGGGGCCGGCACAGATACGCAGTATTTT
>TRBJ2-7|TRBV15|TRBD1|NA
CATSSPGQGKYEQYF
TGTGCCACCAGCAGCCCGGGACAGGGAAAGTACGAGCAGTACTTC
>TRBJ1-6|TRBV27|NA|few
CASSDRIGSPLHF
TGTGCCAGCAGCGACAGAATTGGTTCACCCCTCCACTTT
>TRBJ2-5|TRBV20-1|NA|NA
CSARQQETQYF
TGCAGTGCTAGACAGCAAGAGACCCAGTACTTC
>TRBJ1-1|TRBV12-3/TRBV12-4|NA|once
CASSPSGEAFF
TGTGCCAGCAGTCCATCCGGTGAAGCTTTCTTT
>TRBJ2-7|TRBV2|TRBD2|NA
CASSGGLASYEQYF
TGTGCCAGCAGTGGGGGACTAGCGTCCTACGAGCAGTACTTC
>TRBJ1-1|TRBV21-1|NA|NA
CASSIAYRRSNTEAFF
TGTGCCAGCAGCATCGCATACAGGAGATCGAACACTGAAGCTTTCTTT
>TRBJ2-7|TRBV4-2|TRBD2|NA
CASSQEDFVSGGSYEQYF
TGTGCCAGCAGCCAAGAGGATTTTGTGAGCGGGGGTTCCTACGAGCAGTACTTC
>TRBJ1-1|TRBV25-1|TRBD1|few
CASSEWWAGGHTEAFF
TGTGCCAGCAGTGAATGGTGGGCAGGGGGGCACACTGAAGCTTTCTTT
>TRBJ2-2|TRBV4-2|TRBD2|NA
CASSQGLAGGGGNGELFF
TGTGCCAGCAGCCAAGGACTAGCGGGGGGAGGCGGGAACGGGGAGCTGTTTTTT
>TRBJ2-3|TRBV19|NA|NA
CASSSPPGWGTDTQYF
TGTGCCAGTAGTAGCCCCCCGGGATGGGGCACAGATACGCAGTATTTT
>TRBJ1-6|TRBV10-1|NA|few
CASSDRGGSPLHF
TGCGCCAGCAGTGACAGGGGTGGTTCACCCCTCCACTTT
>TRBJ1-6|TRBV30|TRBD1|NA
CAWRQGSYNSPLHF
TGTGCCTGGAGACAGGGGTCCTATAATTCACCCCTCCACTTT
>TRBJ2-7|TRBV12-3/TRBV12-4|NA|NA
CASGLGQIYEQYF
TGTGCCAGCGGTTTGGGGCAGATCTACGAGCAGTACTTC
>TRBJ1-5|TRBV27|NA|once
CASSADSYSNQPQHF
TGTGCCAGCAGTGCGGACAGCTATAGCAATCAGCCCCAGCATTTT
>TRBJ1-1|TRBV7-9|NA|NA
CASSSKPNTEAFF
TGTGCCAGCAGCTCGAAGCCGAACACTGAAGCTTTCTTT
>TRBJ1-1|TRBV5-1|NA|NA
CASSRRGGTEAFF
TGCGCCAGCAGCCGTCGGGGGGGCACTGAAGCTTTCTTT
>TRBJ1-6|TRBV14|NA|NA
CASKGSAYNSPLHF
TGTGCCAGCAAGGGGTCAGCGTATAATTCACCCCTCCACTTT
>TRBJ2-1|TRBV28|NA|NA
CASYPSTGPPNEQFF
TGTGCCAGCTATCCTAGTACAGGCCCCCCCAATGAGCAGTTCTTC
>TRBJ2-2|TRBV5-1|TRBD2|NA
CASSPKTSGGELFF
TGCGCCAGCAGCCCCAAGACTAGCGGCGGGGAGCTGTTTTTT
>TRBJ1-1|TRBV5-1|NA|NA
CASSLALNTEAFF
TGCGCCAGCAGCTTGGCCTTAAACACTGAAGCTTTCTTT
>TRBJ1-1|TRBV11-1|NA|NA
CASIPTGNTEAFF
TGTGCCAGCATCCCGACAGGGAACACTGAAGCTTTCTTT
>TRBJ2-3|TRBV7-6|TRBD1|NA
CASSSGTGWTDTQYF
TGTGCCAGCAGCTCAGGGACAGGCTGGACAGATACGCAGTATTTT
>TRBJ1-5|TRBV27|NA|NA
CASSLSRGGNQPQHF
TGTGCCAGCAGTTTATCCCGGGGAGGAAATCAGCCCCAGCATTTT
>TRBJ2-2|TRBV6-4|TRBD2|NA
CASSEGAGVTGELFF
TGTGCCAGCAGCGAGGGAGCGGGAGTTACCGGGGAGCTGTTTTTT
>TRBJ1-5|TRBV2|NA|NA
CASSGWSGGNQPQHF
TGTGCCAGCAGTGGGTGGAGTGGTGGCAATCAGCCCCAGCATTTT
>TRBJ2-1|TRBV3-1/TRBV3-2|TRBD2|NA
CASSPTARWASGGAYNEQFF
TGTGCCAGCAGCCCGACTGCAAGATGGGCTAGCGGGGGGGCGTACAATGAGCAGTTCTTC
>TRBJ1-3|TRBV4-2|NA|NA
CASSLSGLGDGNTIYF
TGTGCCAGCAGCCTTAGCGGGCTCGGCGATGGAAACACCATATATTTT
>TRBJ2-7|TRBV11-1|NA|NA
CASSSQWFLDEQYF
TGTGCCAGCAGCTCCCAGTGGTTCCTAGACGAGCAGTACTTC
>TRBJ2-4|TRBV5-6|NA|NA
CASSLGQYRDIAKNIQYF
TGTGCCAGCAGCTTGGGACAGTACAGGGATATAGCCAAAAACATTCAGTACTTC
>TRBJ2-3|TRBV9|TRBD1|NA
CASRAGQGSTDTQYF
TGTGCCAGCAGGGCAGGACAGGGGAGCACAGATACGCAGTATTTT
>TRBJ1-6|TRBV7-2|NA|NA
CASSLNSPLHF
TGTGCCAGCAGCCTTAATTCACCCCTCCACTTT